Each of the 22 T cell receptor beta chains below was sequenced from the same sample in a study of shared clonotypes between healthy human individuals. CD45RO-negative cells were positively selected for CCR7, leaving out terminally differentiated effector memory CD45RA+ cells. The assay was immunoSEQ multiplex PCR, and TCRdb's table has in-frame clones only and misses some. This sample has just over 2,000,000 clones, with roughly 94% found just once. The sample consisted of naive CD8+ T cells sorted from blood. The receptor set was obtained from a man in his late teens or twenties in good health.

A note on this clone: A junction end diverges from the germline sequence, so it may reflect a read error. Other nucleotide sequences in the sample specify the same CDR3. This sequence joins TRBV27 and TRBJ2-7; tentative D call: TRBD1 (6 bases). Germline V gene data show CDR1 as MNHEY and CDR2 as SMNVEV (reference sequence). This CDR3 has 13 residues. The CDR3 bases are TGTGCCAGCAGTTTGGAACAGGGCTACGAGCAGTATTTC. It is translated as CASSLEQGYEQYF.

In its sample, this clone was seen once. The chain has TRBV30 and TRBJ1-6; 7 bases align to TRBD1. The CDR3 is 14 amino acids. CDR1 is GTSNPN and CDR2 is SVGIG in the germline V gene (reference sequence). Trimming took 1 base from V and 8 from J; bases not matched to a gene: 5. The CDR3 is CAWSEIQGYSPLHF. The CDR3, as DNA: TGTGCCTGGAGTGAAATACAGGGGTATTCACCCCTCCACTTT.

The chain employs TRBV27 and TRBJ2-3, with a tentative D call TRBD2 (7 bases). The CDR3 has 16 amino acids. V was cut by 6 bases and J by 6 bases, with 22 bases left in between. Germline V lookup: CDR1 MNHEY, CDR2 SMNVEV (reference sequence). The DNA for the CDR3 is TGTGCCAGCAGCAACACCGCCGGGGGGCTGGGGGATACGCAGTATTTT. Protein product: CASSNTAGGLGDTQYF.

The V gene is TRBV29-1, the J gene TRBJ2-3; D gene uncertain. This CDR3 is built from 14 residues. V was pared by 6 bases and J by 4 bases, with 17 bases between. Germline V gives CDR1 SQVTM, CDR2 ANQGSEA. CDR3 loop: CSVPERYLPDTQYF. CDR3 sequence (DNA): TGCAGCGTCCCTGAACGGTATTTGCCAGATACGCAGTATTTT.

In its sample, this clone was seen once. The genes are TRBV7-8 and TRBJ2-7; possible D gene TRBD1, 5 bases. The germline V and J ends were trimmed by 1 base and 1 base, with 11 bases remaining between them. The CDR3 sequence is 15 residues long. Germline CDR1 reads SGHVS; CDR2 reads FQNEAQ. CDR3 loop: CASSLGDRLSYEQYF. CDR3 bases: TGTGCCAGCAGCTTAGGCGACAGACTTTCCTACGAGCAGTACTTC.

This clone occurred once. The V call is TRBV5-8, the J call TRBJ1-4; D is possibly TRBD1 (6 bases). V lost 4 bases and J 8 bases, leaving 18 bases between the germline ends. The CDR3 is 15 amino acids. Per the germline V gene, CDR1 is SGHTS and CDR2 is YDEGEE. CDR3 region: CASSPTGSPGEKLFF. The CDR3 DNA reads TGTGCCAGCAGCCCGACAGGATCCCCCGGAGAAAAACTGTTTTTT.

This clone has just one count. This chain links TRBV4-3 with TRBJ2-7; TRBD1 matches at 7 bases. Germline V CDR1 and CDR2: LGHNA, YSLEER. This CDR3 spans 16 amino acids. With 0 bases clipped from V and 4 bases from J, the junction kept 9 bases outside the gene matches. CDR3 residues: CASSQEFQGDMYEQYF. In nucleotides, the CDR3 is TGCGCCAGCAGCCAAGAGTTTCAGGGGGACATGTACGAGCAGTACTTC.

CDR3 bases: TGCGCCAGCAGCCAAGGGGACGGATCCTACGAGCAGTACTTC. Protein sequence: CASSQGDGSYEQYF. The chain uses TRBV4-1 and TRBJ2-7; D assignment may be TRBD1 or TRBD2 (5 bases each). This CDR3 spans 14 amino acids. Trimming pared 1 base from V and 1 base from J, leaving 8 bases between. Germline V gives CDR1 MGHRA, CDR2 YSYEKL.

V usage is TRBV7-9 and J usage is TRBJ2-1; TRBD2 matches at 10 bases. Germline CDR1 SEHNR, CDR2 FQNEAQ (reference sequence). V lost 5 bases, J lost 0 bases, and 7 bases stayed unmatched. This CDR3 spans 17 amino acids. CDR3 amino acids: CASSRSGLADSYNEQFF. The CDR3 DNA follows: TGTGCCAGCAGCCGCAGCGGACTAGCGGACTCCTACAATGAGCAGTTCTTC.

V and J are TRBV29-1 and TRBJ2-7, with no clear D. The CDR3 contains 12 residues. V was clipped by 6 bases and J by 2 bases, with 11 bases between them. Germline loops: CDR1 SQVTM, CDR2 ANQGSEA. CDR3 nucleotides: TGCAGCGTCCTGGACCAGACCTACGAGCAGTACTTC. Protein: CSVLDQTYEQYF.

This chain joins TRBV7-6 and TRBJ1-1; D call uncertain. The CDR3 contains 16 residues. CDR1 and CDR2 (germline): SGHVS, FNYEAQ. Trimming shortened V by 1 base and J by 1 base, and 13 bases separated the two germline ends. The CDR3 DNA reads TGTGCCAGCAGCTTAGAAAGCTCAGTATCGAACACTGAAGCTTTCTTT. This gives the protein CASSLESSVSNTEAFF.

The chain uses TRBV2 and TRBJ2-7; the D gene is possibly TRBD2 (7 bases). Deletions cut 6 bases from V and 0 bases from J, with 12 bases between. The CDR3 contains 14 residues. Germline V lookup: CDR1 SNHLY, CDR2 FYNNEI. Here the CDR3 reads CASRAGASSYEQYF. CDR3 nucleotide sequence: TGTGCCAGCAGGGCGGGGGCGAGCTCCTACGAGCAGTACTTC.

The CDR3 DNA reads as TGTGCCAGCAGCTTAGAATTCGGGGACAATGAGCAGTTCTTC. Residues: CASSLEFGDNEQFF. The chain is built from TRBV13 and TRBJ2-1; a possible D gene is TRBD2 (5 bases). This CDR3 comprises 14 residues. Per germline, CDR1 PRHDT and CDR2 FYEKMQ (reference sequence). V was cut by 1 base and J by 5 bases, with 9 bases left in between.

This clone was picked up one time. The CDR3 is CASSHLGQGRLDTQYF. The DNA for the CDR3 is TGCGCCAGCAGCCATCTAGGACAGGGACGATTGGATACGCAGTATTTT. This sequence joins TRBV4-1 and TRBJ2-3; the match to TRBD1 covers 8 bases. The V gene's germline CDR1 is MGHRA and CDR2 YSYEKL. This CDR3 spans 16 amino acids. V shed 3 bases, J shed 6 bases, and the junction held 11 bases outside the gene matches.

V usage is TRBV9 and J usage is TRBJ1-6, with a weak D call TRBD1 (6 bases). Germline V CDR1 and CDR2: SGDLS, YYNGEE. V lost 2 bases, J lost 1 base, and 13 bases lay in between. The CDR3 length is 17 residues. CDR3 sequence reads: CASSVDEGGSYNSPLHF. The DNA for the CDR3 is TGTGCCAGCAGCGTGGATGAGGGGGGGTCCTATAATTCACCCCTCCACTTT.

Worth noting for this clone: Other DNA sequences in this sample translate to the same CDR3. This rearrangement joins TRBV5-6 to TRBJ2-7; 8 positions agree with TRBD1. With 3 bases clipped from V and 3 bases from J, the junction kept 5 bases outside the gene matches. This CDR3 comprises 14 residues. CDR1 and CDR2 from the germline V gene are SGHDT and YYEEEE. CDR3 nucleotide sequence: TGTGCCAGCAGCTCAGGGGGCTCCTACTACGAGCAGTACTTC. The encoded protein is CASSSGGSYYEQYF.

The rearrangement joins TRBV7-8 to TRBJ1-1, with D maybe TRBD1 (5 bases). Germline values: CDR1 SGHVS, CDR2 FQNEAQ. The CDR3 covers 15 residues. The ends were cut back, 3 bases at V and 0 bases at J, with 11 bases in the middle. In DNA, the CDR3 is TGTGCCAGCAGCTTCCCGACAGAACTGAACACTGAAGCTTTCTTT. Encoded protein: CASSFPTELNTEAFF.

The chain couples TRBV6-6 to TRBJ1-1; tentatively, D is TRBD1 (6 bases). Germline V lookup: CDR1 MNHNY, CDR2 SVGAGI (reference sequence). V was shortened by 2 bases and J by 0 bases, with 13 bases between the two germline ends. This CDR3 region has 16 residues. The CDR3 nucleotides read TGTGCCAGCAGTTACGGGAGGGGGTTCATGAACACTGAAGCTTTCTTT. This encodes CASSYGRGFMNTEAFF.

The J gene is TRBJ2-1, the V gene TRBV7-9, with D unclear. V lost 8 bases and J 8 bases, leaving 16 bases between the germline ends. The CDR3 has 13 amino acids. Per germline, CDR1 SEHNR and CDR2 FQNEAQ (reference sequence). In nucleotides, the CDR3 is TGTGCCAGCTCACCCCCCCTGGGCCATGAGCAGTTCTTC. Translated, it gives CASSPPLGHEQFF. The whole variable domain, remainder taken from reference TRBV7-9 and TRBJ2-1, is DTGVSQNPRHKITKRGQNVTFRCDPISEHNRLYWYRQTLGQGPEFLTYFQNEAQLEKSRLLSDRFSAERPKGSFSTLEIQRTEQGDSAMYLCASSPPLGHEQFFGPGTRLTVL.

This rearrangement joins TRBV10-3 to TRBJ2-1; D ambiguous. CDR3 length: 14 residues. Germline V gives CDR1 ENHRY, CDR2 SYGVKD. The ends were cut back, 0 bases at V and 2 bases at J, with 5 bases in the middle. DNA of the CDR3: TGTGCCATCAGTGAGTCGGGTGCCTACAATGAGCAGTTCTTC. This translates into CAISESGAYNEQFF.

The J gene is TRBJ1-4, the V gene TRBV7-9; tentatively, D is TRBD1 (6 bases). V was clipped by 4 bases and J by 0 bases, with 12 bases between them. This CDR3 contains 16 residues. The V gene's germline CDR1 is SEHNR and CDR2 FQNEAQ (reference sequence). CDR3 region: CASSSRRTATNEKLFF. CDR3 DNA: TGTGCCAGCAGCTCCCGGAGGACAGCAACTAATGAAAAACTGTTTTTT. Full variable domain (outside the CDR3, taken from reference TRBV7-9 and TRBJ1-4): DTGVSQNPRHKITKRGQNVTFRCDPISEHNRLYWYRQTLGQGPEFLTYFQNEAQLEKSRLLSDRFSAERPKGSFSTLEIQRTEQGDSAMYLCASSSRRTATNEKLFFGSGTQLSVL.

This clone was counted a few times. The CDR3 DNA is TGTGCCAGCAGTTACGGGCAGGGGCTCGAGCAGTACTTC. As protein: CASSYGQGLEQYF. The chain joins TRBV6-5 to TRBJ2-7; perhaps TRBD1 as D (6 bases). The CDR3 has 13 residues. V was trimmed by 2 bases and J by 6 bases, leaving 11 bases between them. Germline lookup yields CDR1 MNHEY and CDR2 SVGAGI.